This TCR beta chain was captured by sequencing in a study of control samples from healthy donors and cancer patients. Libraries were prepared by immunoSEQ multiplex PCR; TCRdb keeps only in-frame clonotypes and omits some of them. The repertoire consists of about 100,000 clones, with 85% occurring once and the leading ten covering more than 15%. The CDR3 loop spans 16 amino acids. Germline V gene sequence: CDR1 MDHEN, CDR2 SYDVKM. V was trimmed by 6 bases and J by 7 bases, leaving 21 bases between them. This chain connects TRBV28 to TRBJ1-4; D remains ambiguous. This TCR was recovered from a man aged 30 to 45 in good health. The sequenced sample consisted of blood. CDR3 protein: CASSLARALLSEKLFF. The CDR3 coding sequence is TGTGCCAGCAGCCTGGCCCGGGCCCTCCTGAGTGAAAAACTGTTTTTT.